What follows are 21 T cell receptor beta chains derived from one specimen sequenced in a study of regulatory T cells in long-lasting Graves disease. Time point given: newly diagnosed GD, antithyroid drugs for less than 3 months. PBMC RNA served as the TCR library source. Relying on iRepertoire HTBI primers and Arm-PCR of CDR3 regions, the team built TCR beta libraries. TCRdb passed the multiplex PCR reads through MiXCR, listing each CDR3 protein once. This sample has hundreds of thousands of distinct CDR3 sequences, with more than 10% found just once. The same data also went into a second study, on T cells in Graves' hyperthyroidism and ophthalmopathy.

Sequencing used peripheral blood mononuclear cells (PBMCs), obtained at new diagnosis, from a patient treated with antithyroid drugs. The receptor source for this set is a woman aged 25 to 39 with Graves disease.

This clonotype showed up many times. The CDR3 here is CSARVPGPHEAFF. The CDR3 coding sequence is TGCAGTGCTAGAGTCCCAGGTCCTCATGAAGCTTTCTTT. This chain joins TRBV20-1 and TRBJ1-1, with D uncertain. Trimming stripped 1 base from V and 7 bases from J, with 13 bases between. Germline V CDR1 and CDR2: DFQATT, SNEGSKA (reference sequence). The CDR3 length is 13 residues.

In its sample, this clonotype was seen a few times. The chain joins TRBV7-9 to TRBJ1-1, with 7 positions matching TRBD1. CDR1 SEHNR and CDR2 FQNEAQ come from the germline V gene (reference sequence). This CDR3 has 17 amino acids. Trimming removed 3 bases from V and 7 bases from J; junction bases left unmatched: 17. CDR3 DNA sequence: TGTGCCAGCAGCTTCGGTCTGACCGGGACAGACTTTCGTGAAGCTTTCTTT. This gives the protein CASSFGLTGTDFREAFF.

This clonotype has ten or more counts. This chain uses TRBV2 with TRBJ1-5; D remains unclear. The CDR3 consists of 12 residues. V was clipped by 1 base and J by 7 bases, with 5 bases between them. Germline loops: CDR1 SNHLY, CDR2 FYNNEI. CDR3 protein: CASSEEIQPQHF. CDR3 DNA sequence: TGTGCCAGCAGTGAAGAAATACAGCCCCAGCATTTT.

V and J are TRBV3-1 and TRBJ1-5, with 9 nucleotides matching TRBD1. Germline assignment: CDR1 LGHDT and CDR2 YNNKEL (reference sequence). The trim removed 1 base at V and 6 bases at J, leaving 4 bases unmatched. The CDR3 runs to 15 residues. As DNA, the CDR3 is TGTGCCAGCAGCCAAGCGGGACAGGGAAGTCAGCCCCAGCATTTT. This translates into CASSQAGQGSQPQHF. Variable domain in full (rest from reference TRBV3-1 and TRBJ1-5): DTAVSQTPKYLVTQMGNDKSIKCEQNLGHDTMYWYKQDSKKFLKIMFSYNNKELIINETVPNRFSPKSPDKAHLNLHINSLELGDSAVYFCASSQAGQGSQPQHFGDGTRLSIL.

For this clonotype: This sequence may be a read error, since a much larger clone differs from it by one base. CDR3 DNA sequence: TGTGCCATCAGCCAACCATCTAGCGGGAGTCTAAATACGCAGTATTTT. Translation gives CAISQPSSGSLNTQYF. The J gene is TRBJ2-3, the V gene TRBV5-5, with 10 positions matching TRBD2. The CDR3 spans 16 residues. CDR1 and CDR2 (germline): SGHKS, YYEKEE (reference sequence).

The table lists this clonotype with many counts. One end of the junction does not line up with germline, which may come from a read error. The chain recombines TRBV5-1 with TRBJ2-5, with D perhaps given as TRBD1 or TRBD2 (5 bases each). CDR3 size: 14 residues. Germline loops: CDR1 SGHRS, CDR2 YFSETQ. CDR3 nucleotide sequence: TGTGCCAGCAGCCCAAGGGACCAACAAGAGACCCAGTACTTC. This gives the protein CASSPRDQQETQYF.

This clonotype was counted many times. The rearrangement links TRBV24-1 to TRBJ2-7; D is possibly TRBD1 (6 bases). CDR1 is KGHDR and CDR2 is SFDVKD in the germline V gene. The CDR3 spans 13 residues. The V gene lost 7 bases and the J gene lost 2 bases, with 11 bases spanning the gap. Here the CDR3 DNA reads TGTGCCACCAGCCACAGGGACACCTACGAGCAGTACTTC. Translation: CATSHRDTYEQYF.

This clonotype appeared many times. The chain employs TRBV29-1 and TRBJ2-5; D is uncertain. Germline values: CDR1 SQVTM, CDR2 ANQGSEA. The CDR3 is 11 residues long. Deletions cut 4 bases from V and 5 bases from J, with 8 bases between. CDR3 region: CSVVRSETQYF. In DNA, the CDR3 is TGCAGCGTTGTCAGGTCGGAGACCCAGTACTTC.

This clonotype was seen ten or more times. CDR3 protein: CSARDWGYTEAFF. The CDR3 nucleotides read TGCAGTGCTAGAGATTGGGGTTACACTGAAGCTTTCTTT. The V gene is TRBV20-1, the J gene TRBJ1-1; D is ambiguous. Trimming shortened V by 0 bases and J by 3 bases, and 8 bases separated the two germline ends. The CDR3 spans 13 residues. Germline lookup yields CDR1 DFQATT and CDR2 SNEGSKA (reference sequence).

The chain employs TRBV20-1 and TRBJ1-3, with D hard to call. The CDR3 spans 14 residues. Trimming shortened V by 2 bases and J by 0 bases, and 8 bases separated the two germline ends. CDR1 is DFQATT and CDR2 is SNEGSKA in the germline V gene (reference sequence). The CDR3 here is CSARHRDSGNTIYF. For the CDR3, the DNA is TGCAGTGCTAGACATAGAGACTCTGGAAACACCATATATTTT.

V and J are TRBV3-1 and TRBJ2-3; D not certain. V shed 3 bases and J shed 0 bases, with 7 bases lying between them. Germline V CDR1 and CDR2: LGHDT, YNNKEL (reference sequence). This CDR3 comprises 14 residues. CDR3 coding DNA: TGTGCCAGCAGCCAGGGCAGTAGCACAGATACGCAGTATTTT. Translation: CASSQGSSTDTQYF.

This clonotype was seen repeatedly, ten times or more. The rearrangement uses TRBV9 and TRBJ2-1; perhaps D is TRBD1 or TRBD2 (5 bases each). CDR1 is SGDLS and CDR2 is YYNGEE in the germline V gene. The CDR3 spans 15 residues. The ends were cut back, 0 bases at V and 2 bases at J, with 9 bases in the middle. CDR3: CASSVAQGPYNEQFF. CDR3 bases: TGTGCCAGCAGCGTAGCGCAGGGACCCTACAATGAGCAGTTCTTC.

This clonotype was detected many times. The chain uses TRBV10-3 and TRBJ2-2, with 12 positions matching TRBD2. The CDR3 extends over 16 amino acids. The junction had 9 bases not matched to a gene; V was cut back by 10 bases and J by 3 bases. The germline V gene has CDR1 ENHRY and CDR2 SYGVKD. CDR3 in amino acids: CATTTSGSMHTGELFF. CDR3 DNA sequence: TGTGCCACCACGACTAGCGGGAGCATGCACACCGGGGAGCTGTTTTTT.

This sequence joins TRBV6-1 and TRBJ2-1; 7 bases are shared with TRBD2. Germline V gene lookup returns CDR1 MNHNS and CDR2 SASEGT. With 6 bases clipped from V and 10 bases from J, the junction kept 6 bases outside the gene matches. The CDR3 has 12 amino acids. The chain's CDR3 is CASRFSSGEQFF. DNA of the CDR3: TGTGCCAGCAGGTTCTCTAGCGGAGAGCAGTTCTTC.

Points on this clonotype: A single base separates this from a much larger clone, so it may be a read error. This chain links TRBV10-3 with TRBJ1-2; TRBD1 matches at 9 bases. The CDR3 has 16 amino acids. Germline V gene data show CDR1 as ENHRY and CDR2 as SYGVKD. J gave up 1 base and V 5 bases, and 8 bases lay outside the gene matches. CDR3 amino acids: CAISYIVGQGNYGYTF. Here the CDR3 DNA reads TGTGCCATCAGTTACATTGTGGGACAGGGTAACTATGGCTACACCTTC.

This clonotype was recorded many times. V is TRBV28 and J is TRBJ1-3; the D is unclear. The CDR3 has 14 residues. V lost 2 bases and J 1 base, leaving 6 bases between the germline ends. Germline V CDR1 and CDR2: MDHEN, SYDVKM. CDR3: CASSLPISGNTIYF. For the CDR3, the DNA is TGTGCCAGCAGTTTACCTATATCTGGAAACACCATATATTTT. Together with reference TRBV28 and TRBJ1-3, the CDR3 gives the full variable domain: DVKVTQSSRYLVKRTGEKVFLECVQDMDHENMFWYRQDPGLGLRLIYFSYDVKMKEKGDIPEGYSVSREKKERFSLILESASTNQTSMYLCASSLPISGNTIYFGEGSWLTVV.

This clonotype was seen ten or more times. V and J are TRBV6-5 and TRBJ1-3; a possible D gene is TRBD1 (6 bases). The CDR3 loop spans 15 amino acids. The germline CDR1 and CDR2 sequences are MNHEY and SVGAGI. The ends were cut back, 4 bases at V and 2 bases at J, with 12 bases in the middle. The CDR3 sequence: CASSSKGVAGNTIYF. Written as DNA, the CDR3 is TGTGCCAGCAGTTCAAAGGGGGTCGCTGGAAACACCATATATTTT.

This clonotype was counted ten times or more. V is TRBV6-2 or TRBV6-3 and J is TRBJ2-7; no firm D call. V gave up 6 bases and J gave up 1 base, with 13 bases separating them. From germline, CDR1 is MNHEY and CDR2 SVGEGT. The length of the CDR3 is 14 residues. The CDR3: CASRPQGSSYEQYF. DNA of the CDR3: TGTGCCAGCAGGCCCCAAGGGTCATCCTACGAGCAGTACTTC.

The chain joins TRBV18 to TRBJ1-1, with D maybe TRBD1 (6 bases). Germline CDR1 and CDR2: KGHSH and LQKENI. This CDR3 has 17 amino acids. Trimming removed 0 bases from V and 1 base from J, with 15 bases in between. The CDR3 DNA follows: TGTGCCAGCTCACCACCCAGCACAGGGAATCAGAACACTGAAGCTTTCTTT. Encoded protein: CASSPPSTGNQNTEAFF.

This clonotype has ten or more counts. The rearrangement links TRBV12-3 or TRBV12-4 to TRBJ2-7, with D perhaps being TRBD1 or TRBD2 (6 bases each). V was cut by 2 bases and J by 2 bases, with 10 bases left in between. The CDR3 extends over 14 amino acids. The CDR3 bases are TGTGCCAGCAGTTTATGGGGGGCCACCTACGAGCAGTACTTC. Translating gives CASSLWGATYEQYF.

This clonotype came up many times. The chain couples TRBV29-1 to TRBJ2-1; D unclear. The V end lost 7 bases, the J end lost 5 bases, and 12 bases lay between the germline ends. The CDR3 is 12 residues long. Germline V gene lookup returns CDR1 SQVTM and CDR2 ANQGSEA. CDR3 nucleotides: TGCAGCGGGGCCAGGATAAACAATGAGCAGTTCTTC. Its protein product is CSGARINNEQFF.